This T cell receptor beta chain was sequenced for a study of CD8 T cells in Susac syndrome. Reverse transcription of roughly 0.45 to 1 ug RNA was carried out with random hexamers. TCRdb itself ran the immunoSEQ multiplex PCR reads through MiXCR, one entry per CDR3 protein. Found here are fewer than 350,000 distinct CDR3 sequences, approximately 89% of them singletons; the top ten hold 0.18%. This CDR3 has 15 residues. Germline CDR1 is WSHSY and CDR2 is SAAADI. Losses at the gene ends were 3 bases for V and 4 bases for J; bases not matched to a gene: 8. Material: CD8+ T cells from PBMCs. The source of this sequence is a human donor with multiple sclerosis. The gene calls are TRBV10-2 and TRBJ2-5; TRBD1 matches 7 bases. For the CDR3, the DNA is TGCGCCAGCAGTGACTCGGGCAGGACAGGAGAGACCCAGTACTTC. It specifies CASSDSGRTGETQYF.